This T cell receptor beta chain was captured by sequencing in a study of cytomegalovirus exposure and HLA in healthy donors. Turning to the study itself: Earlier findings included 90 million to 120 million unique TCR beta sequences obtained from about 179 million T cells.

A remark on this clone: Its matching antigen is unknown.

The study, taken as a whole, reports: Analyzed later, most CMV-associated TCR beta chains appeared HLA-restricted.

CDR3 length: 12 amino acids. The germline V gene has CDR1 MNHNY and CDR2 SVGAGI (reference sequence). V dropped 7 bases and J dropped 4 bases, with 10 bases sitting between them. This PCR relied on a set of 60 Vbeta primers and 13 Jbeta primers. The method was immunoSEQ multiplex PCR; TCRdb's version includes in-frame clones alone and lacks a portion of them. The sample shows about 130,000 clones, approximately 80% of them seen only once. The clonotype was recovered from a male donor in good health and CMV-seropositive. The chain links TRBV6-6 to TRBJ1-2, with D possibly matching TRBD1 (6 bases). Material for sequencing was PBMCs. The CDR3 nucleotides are TGTGCCAGCAATGGGGGCTTCTATGGCTACACCTTC. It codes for CASNGGFYGYTF.